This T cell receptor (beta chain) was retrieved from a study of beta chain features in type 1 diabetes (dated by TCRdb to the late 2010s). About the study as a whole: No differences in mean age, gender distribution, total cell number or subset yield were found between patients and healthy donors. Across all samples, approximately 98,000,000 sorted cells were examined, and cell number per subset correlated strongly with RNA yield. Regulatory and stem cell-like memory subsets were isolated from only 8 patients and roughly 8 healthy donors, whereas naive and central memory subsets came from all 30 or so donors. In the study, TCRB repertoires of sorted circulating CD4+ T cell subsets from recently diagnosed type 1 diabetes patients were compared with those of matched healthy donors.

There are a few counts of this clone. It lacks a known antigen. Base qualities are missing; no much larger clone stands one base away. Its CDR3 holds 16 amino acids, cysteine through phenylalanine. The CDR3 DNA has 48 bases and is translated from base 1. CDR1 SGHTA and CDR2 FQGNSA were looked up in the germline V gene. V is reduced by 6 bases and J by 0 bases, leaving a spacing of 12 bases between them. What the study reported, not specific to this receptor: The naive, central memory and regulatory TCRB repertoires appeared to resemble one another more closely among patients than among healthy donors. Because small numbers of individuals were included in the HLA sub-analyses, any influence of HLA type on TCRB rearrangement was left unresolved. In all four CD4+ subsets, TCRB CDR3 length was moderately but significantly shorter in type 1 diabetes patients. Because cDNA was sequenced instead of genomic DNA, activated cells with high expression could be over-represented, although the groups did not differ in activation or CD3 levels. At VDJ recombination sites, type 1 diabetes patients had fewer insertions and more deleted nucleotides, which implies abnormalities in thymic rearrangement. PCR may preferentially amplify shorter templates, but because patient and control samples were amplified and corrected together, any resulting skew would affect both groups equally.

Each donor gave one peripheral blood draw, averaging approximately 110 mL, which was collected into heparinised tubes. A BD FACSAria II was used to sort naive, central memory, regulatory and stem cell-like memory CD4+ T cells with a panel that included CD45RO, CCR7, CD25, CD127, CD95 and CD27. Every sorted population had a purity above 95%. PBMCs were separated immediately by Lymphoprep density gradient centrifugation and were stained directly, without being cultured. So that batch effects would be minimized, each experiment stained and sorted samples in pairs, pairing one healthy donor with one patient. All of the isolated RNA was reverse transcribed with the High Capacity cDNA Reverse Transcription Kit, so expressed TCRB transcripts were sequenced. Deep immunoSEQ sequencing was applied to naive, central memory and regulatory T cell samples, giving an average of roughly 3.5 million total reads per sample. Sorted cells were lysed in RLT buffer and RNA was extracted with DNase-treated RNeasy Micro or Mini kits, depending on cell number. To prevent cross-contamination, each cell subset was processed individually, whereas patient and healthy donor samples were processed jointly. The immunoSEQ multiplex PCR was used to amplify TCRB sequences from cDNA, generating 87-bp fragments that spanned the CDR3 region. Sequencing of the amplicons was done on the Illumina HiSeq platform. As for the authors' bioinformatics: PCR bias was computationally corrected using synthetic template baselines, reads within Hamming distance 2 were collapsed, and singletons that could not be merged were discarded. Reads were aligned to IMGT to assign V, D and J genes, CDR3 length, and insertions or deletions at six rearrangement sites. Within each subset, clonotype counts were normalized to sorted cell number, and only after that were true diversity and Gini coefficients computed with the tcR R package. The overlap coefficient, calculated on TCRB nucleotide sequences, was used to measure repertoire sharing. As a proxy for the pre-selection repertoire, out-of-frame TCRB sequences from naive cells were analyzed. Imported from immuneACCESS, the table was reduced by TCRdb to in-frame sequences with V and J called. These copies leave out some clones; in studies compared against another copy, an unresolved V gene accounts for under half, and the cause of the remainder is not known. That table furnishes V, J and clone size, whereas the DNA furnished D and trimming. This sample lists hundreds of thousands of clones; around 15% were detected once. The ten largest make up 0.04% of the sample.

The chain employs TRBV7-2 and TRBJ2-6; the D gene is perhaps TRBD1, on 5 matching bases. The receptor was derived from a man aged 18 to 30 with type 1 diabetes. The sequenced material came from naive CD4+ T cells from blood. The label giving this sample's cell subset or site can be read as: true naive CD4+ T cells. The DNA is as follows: TGTGCCAGCAGGAAACAGGTCCTCTCTGGGGCCAACGTCCTGACTTTC. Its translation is CASRKQVLSGANVLTF.